This T cell receptor (beta chain) comes out of a study of long-term antiretroviral therapy in people with HIV. Study outcomes and limitations: Among HIV repertoires, CDR3 length ranges were narrower than those of controls. Relative to transplant donor controls, diversity remained lower despite increasing after ART.

The run of the v3.0 immunoSEQ assay was at survey level. TCRdb keeps only in-frame clones here, not all; method: immunoSEQ multiplex PCR. The table includes 20,000 or so clones, approximately 88% detected once. CDR3 length: 17 residues. In germline, CDR1 is SEHNR, CDR2 FQNEAQ (reference sequence). The ends lost 5 bases at V and 2 bases at J; junction bases unmatched: 7. This clone was counted once. Antigen specificity is unknown. The chain combines TRBV7-9 with TRBJ2-2, with 11 nucleotides matching TRBD1. The sample in question was unsorted PBMCs, obtained 0.9 years after starting antiretroviral therapy. The receptor was isolated from a man younger than 30 with HIV. CDR3 amino acids: CASSQKDRGRNTGELFF. CDR3 nucleotide sequence: TGTGCCAGCAGCCAAAAGGACAGGGGGCGAAACACCGGGGAGCTGTTTTTT.